A selection of T cell receptor beta chains follows, all from one sample in a study of PD-1 blockade in classical Hodgkin lymphoma. The table came from immunoSEQ multiplex PCR; TCRdb's copy has only in-frame clones and leaves some out. The repertoire has 55,000 to 75,000 clones, 70% to 75% of them found once; the top ten carry about 9.1%. The sample here was peripheral blood mononuclear cells (PBMCs), taken before the second cycle of nivolumab. The receptors were sampled from a human donor with classical Hodgkin lymphoma. Each CDR3 is given with its conserved first and last residue. A D gene is named only where the DNA matches it firmly. A row's size may be missing; if present it is once, few, many or a size class.

D gene: NA; V gene: TRBV29-1; J gene: TRBJ1-1; clone size: NA; CDR3 DNA: TGCAGCGTTGTGGGGGGAAGGGACACTGAAGCTTTCTTT; CDR3 protein: CSVVGGRDTEAFF
D gene: NA; V gene: TRBV15; J gene: TRBJ1-5; clone size: few; CDR3 DNA: TGTGCCACCAGCAGAGGGGCAGTTAATAGCAATCAGCCCCAGCATTTT; CDR3 protein: CATSRGAVNSNQPQHF
D gene: NA; V gene: TRBV7-3; J gene: TRBJ2-2; clone size: NA; CDR3 DNA: TGTGCCAGCAGTTCTTACGGGGGCGACACCGGGGAGCTGTTTTTT; CDR3 protein: CASSSYGGDTGELFF
D gene: NA; V gene: TRBV15; J gene: TRBJ2-7; clone size: NA; CDR3 DNA: TGTGCCACCAGCAAGGACAGAGGCCCCTACGAGCAGTACTTC; CDR3 protein: CATSKDRGPYEQYF
D gene: NA; V gene: TRBV7-2; J gene: TRBJ1-2; clone size: few; CDR3 DNA: TGTGCCAGCAGCCCTGGACGCTTCTATGGCTACACCTTC; CDR3 protein: CASSPGRFYGYTF
D gene: TRBD1; V gene: TRBV2; J gene: TRBJ1-2; clone size: NA; CDR3 DNA: TGTGCCAGCAGAGGGGGCGACTATGGCTACACCTTC; CDR3 protein: CASRGGDYGYTF
D gene: NA; V gene: TRBV2; J gene: TRBJ2-7; clone size: NA; CDR3 DNA: TGTGCCAGCAGTGAATATGGGACTCCATCCTACGAGCAGTACTTC; CDR3 protein: CASSEYGTPSYEQYF
D gene: TRBD1; V gene: TRBV4-1; J gene: TRBJ2-1; clone size: few; CDR3 DNA: TGCGCCAGCAGCCATTCCCCGCCGGGACAGGGTATAGATGAGCAGTTCTTC; CDR3 protein: CASSHSPPGQGIDEQFF
D gene: NA; V gene: TRBV23-1; J gene: TRBJ2-1; clone size: NA; CDR3 DNA: TGCGCCAGCAGTCCCGTCCCCCCGGGTTCACCCCAAGGGGAGCAGTTCTTC; CDR3 protein: CASSPVPPGSPQGEQFF
D gene: NA; V gene: TRBV27; J gene: TRBJ1-1; clone size: NA; CDR3 DNA: TGTGCCAGCAGTTTATCCCCGGTAACTGAAGCTTTCTTT; CDR3 protein: CASSLSPVTEAFF
D gene: NA; V gene: TRBV15; J gene: TRBJ2-3; clone size: NA; CDR3 DNA: TGTGCCACCAGCAGAGCAGGGGACACAGATACGCAGTATTTT; CDR3 protein: CATSRAGDTDTQYF
D gene: NA; V gene: TRBV2; J gene: TRBJ1-2; clone size: few; CDR3 DNA: TGTGCCAGCAGTGATGATGGGGCCCCTGTTTATGGCTACACCTTC; CDR3 protein: CASSDDGAPVYGYTF
D gene: NA; V gene: TRBV7-3; J gene: TRBJ2-7; clone size: NA; CDR3 DNA: TGTGCCAGCAGCCTCTCCGCCTTCCACGAGCAGTACTTC; CDR3 protein: CASSLSAFHEQYF
D gene: NA; V gene: TRBV30; J gene: TRBJ1-1; clone size: few; CDR3 DNA: TGTGCCTGGAGTGTCGGGGCCTCGGGGGCCGGTGAAGCTTTCTTT; CDR3 protein: CAWSVGASGAGEAFF
D gene: NA; V gene: TRBV2; J gene: TRBJ1-5; clone size: NA; CDR3 DNA: TGTGCCAGCAGTCCTTGGAGGCTGGAAGCCCAGCATTTT; CDR3 protein: CASSPWRLEAQHF
D gene: NA; V gene: TRBV5-6; J gene: TRBJ1-1; clone size: NA; CDR3 DNA: TGTGCCAGCAGCCCCCAGGGGACACTCCTTGGTGAAGCTTTCTTT; CDR3 protein: CASSPQGTLLGEAFF
D gene: NA; V gene: TRBV7-7; J gene: TRBJ2-5; clone size: NA; CDR3 DNA: TGTGCCAGCAGCCAAAGAGGAGAGACCCAGTACTTC; CDR3 protein: CASSQRGETQYF
D gene: TRBD2; V gene: TRBV14; J gene: TRBJ2-2; clone size: NA; CDR3 DNA: TGTGCCAGCAGCGGGCGGGAGCTAAACACCGGGGAGCTGTTTTTT; CDR3 protein: CASSGRELNTGELFF
D gene: NA; V gene: TRBV10-2; J gene: TRBJ1-3; clone size: NA; CDR3 DNA: TGCGCCAGCAGTGCTCCGCGGGCGATCTCTGGAAACACCATATATTTT; CDR3 protein: CASSAPRAISGNTIYF
D gene: NA; V gene: TRBV10-1; J gene: TRBJ1-2; clone size: NA; CDR3 DNA: TGCGCCAGCAGTGAGTCAGGGGGCTATGGCTACACCTTC; CDR3 protein: CASSESGGYGYTF
D gene: NA; V gene: TRBV5-4; J gene: TRBJ1-2; clone size: NA; CDR3 DNA: TGTGCCAGCAGCTTGTCCAGCTCCCGCTATGGCTACACCTTC; CDR3 protein: CASSLSSSRYGYTF
D gene: NA; V gene: TRBV25-1; J gene: TRBJ1-1; clone size: NA; CDR3 DNA: TGTGCCAGCAGCAGGGTAGGGGGCACTGAAGCTTTCTTT; CDR3 protein: CASSRVGGTEAFF
D gene: NA; V gene: TRBV18; J gene: TRBJ2-3; clone size: NA; CDR3 DNA: TGTGCCAGCTCACCGTGGGGGCAGGCAGATACGCAGTATTTT; CDR3 protein: CASSPWGQADTQYF
D gene: TRBD1; V gene: TRBV5-1; J gene: TRBJ1-1; clone size: NA; CDR3 DNA: TGCGCCAGCAGGATACAGGGGGCGCGGGGAACTGAAGCTTTCTTT; CDR3 protein: CASRIQGARGTEAFF
D gene: NA; V gene: TRBV19; J gene: TRBJ1-1; clone size: NA; CDR3 DNA: TGTGCCAGTAAGGCAGACACTGAAGCTTTCTTT; CDR3 protein: CASKADTEAFF
D gene: TRBD1; V gene: TRBV7-8; J gene: TRBJ1-4; clone size: once; CDR3 DNA: TGTGCCAGCAGCGCATTCCACAGGGGAAATAGCGAAAAACTGTTTTTT; CDR3 protein: CASSAFHRGNSEKLFF
D gene: TRBD1; V gene: TRBV11-2; J gene: TRBJ1-6; clone size: NA; CDR3 DNA: TGTGCCAGCAGCTTAGAGTCGACAGGGGTGTATAATTCACCCCTCCACTTT; CDR3 protein: CASSLESTGVYNSPLHF
D gene: NA; V gene: TRBV6-1; J gene: TRBJ1-1; clone size: NA; CDR3 DNA: TGTGCCAGCAGTGAAAGGCCGCAGGCCACTGAAGCTTTCTTT; CDR3 protein: CASSERPQATEAFF
D gene: TRBD1; V gene: TRBV5-1; J gene: TRBJ1-1; clone size: once; CDR3 DNA: TGCGCCAGCAGCTTTCAGGGGGCCTCCCTAGGAACTGAAGCTTTCTTT; CDR3 protein: CASSFQGASLGTEAFF
D gene: NA; V gene: TRBV28; J gene: TRBJ1-1; clone size: NA; CDR3 DNA: TGTGCCAGCAGTTCTCCCTCGTCGGGGGGAATCGTGGCTTTCTTT; CDR3 protein: CASSSPSSGGIVAFF
D gene: NA; V gene: TRBV14; J gene: TRBJ2-1; clone size: NA; CDR3 DNA: TGTGCCAGCAGCCAAGGGTATTACAATGAGCAGTTCTTC; CDR3 protein: CASSQGYYNEQFF
D gene: NA; V gene: TRBV9; J gene: TRBJ1-5; clone size: few; CDR3 DNA: TGTGCCAGCAGTCGGCCCCAGCATTTT; CDR3 protein: CASSRPQHF
D gene: NA; V gene: TRBV5-1; J gene: TRBJ2-5; clone size: NA; CDR3 DNA: TGCGCCAGCAGCTTCGGCAGCGTTGAAGGCCAAGAGACCCAGTACTTC; CDR3 protein: CASSFGSVEGQETQYF
D gene: NA; V gene: TRBV29-1; J gene: TRBJ1-1; clone size: few; CDR3 DNA: TGCAGCTTCTCCTGGGGGATGAACACTGAAGCTTTCTTT; CDR3 protein: CSFSWGMNTEAFF
D gene: TRBD2; V gene: TRBV19; J gene: TRBJ2-7; clone size: NA; CDR3 DNA: TGTGCCAGTAGGATGACTAGCGGGGGAACCTACGAGCAGTACTTC; CDR3 protein: CASRMTSGGTYEQYF
D gene: NA; V gene: TRBV7-6; J gene: TRBJ1-2; clone size: NA; CDR3 DNA: TGTGCCAGCAGCCCCGGTGGAGGGTATAACTATGGCTACACCTTC; CDR3 protein: CASSPGGGYNYGYTF
D gene: NA; V gene: TRBV5-1; J gene: TRBJ1-4; clone size: NA; CDR3 DNA: TGCGCCAGCAGCTTGAGGGTAGCAACTAATGAAAAACTGTTTTTT; CDR3 protein: CASSLRVATNEKLFF
D gene: TRBD1; V gene: TRBV27; J gene: TRBJ2-7; clone size: NA; CDR3 DNA: TGTGCCGGCAGTCCCGGGACAGGGGACTACGAGCAGTACTTC; CDR3 protein: CAGSPGTGDYEQYF
D gene: TRBD2; V gene: TRBV2; J gene: TRBJ2-1; clone size: NA; CDR3 DNA: TGTGCCAGCAGTGTAGGGGCGGGAGGCAATGAGCAGTTCTTC; CDR3 protein: CASSVGAGGNEQFF
D gene: TRBD2; V gene: TRBV9; J gene: TRBJ2-1; clone size: once; CDR3 DNA: TGTGCCAGCAGCGGGATCTCTAGCGGGAGCTACAATGAGCAGTTCTTC; CDR3 protein: CASSGISSGSYNEQFF
D gene: TRBD2; V gene: TRBV30; J gene: TRBJ2-1; clone size: once; CDR3 DNA: TGTGCCTGGAGGGCTTTCGGGACTAGCGGGCGCAATGAGCAGTTCTTC; CDR3 protein: CAWRAFGTSGRNEQFF
D gene: NA; V gene: TRBV6-1; J gene: TRBJ2-2; clone size: NA; CDR3 DNA: TGTGCCAGCTCCACCGGGGAGCTGTTTTTT; CDR3 protein: CASSTGELFF
D gene: NA; V gene: TRBV7-2; J gene: TRBJ1-1; clone size: NA; CDR3 DNA: TGTGCCAGCAGCTTAATCGCGACAGCGAACACTGAAGCTTTCTTT; CDR3 protein: CASSLIATANTEAFF
D gene: NA; V gene: TRBV11-2; J gene: TRBJ2-7; clone size: NA; CDR3 DNA: TGTGCCAGCAGCTTTAGTACAGGCTTCTCCTACGAGCAGTACTTC; CDR3 protein: CASSFSTGFSYEQYF
D gene: TRBD1; V gene: TRBV6-5; J gene: TRBJ2-1; clone size: NA; CDR3 DNA: TGTGCCAGCAGTTTAATACAGGGGGCAACGTTCTTC; CDR3 protein: CASSLIQGATFF
D gene: NA; V gene: TRBV5-1; J gene: TRBJ1-4; clone size: once; CDR3 DNA: TGCGCCAGCAGCTTGCCACAGGGTGCTAATGAAAAACTGTTTTTT; CDR3 protein: CASSLPQGANEKLFF
D gene: NA; V gene: TRBV4-1; J gene: TRBJ1-2; clone size: few; CDR3 DNA: TGCGCCAGCAGCCAAGATCACGGGTTGGGGAACTATGGCTACACCTTC; CDR3 protein: CASSQDHGLGNYGYTF
D gene: NA; V gene: TRBV29-1; J gene: TRBJ1-1; clone size: NA; CDR3 DNA: TGCAGCGTCCCGGGGCCGAACACTGAAGCTTTCTTT; CDR3 protein: CSVPGPNTEAFF
D gene: NA; V gene: TRBV5-4; J gene: TRBJ1-1; clone size: NA; CDR3 DNA: TGTGCCAGCAGCTTGGCCGGGTCTTCGCCTTGGAACACTGAAGCTTTCTTT; CDR3 protein: CASSLAGSSPWNTEAFF
D gene: NA; V gene: TRBV19; J gene: TRBJ2-2; clone size: few; CDR3 DNA: TGTGCCAGTAGTTGGGCAGGGACTACCGGGGAGCTGTTTTTT; CDR3 protein: CASSWAGTTGELFF
D gene: NA; V gene: TRBV6-1; J gene: TRBJ2-1; clone size: NA; CDR3 DNA: TGTGCCATCAGTGAGCCATTCGACGGGAGCTCCTACAATGAGCAGTTCTTC; CDR3 protein: CAISEPFDGSSYNEQFF
D gene: NA; V gene: TRBV20-1; J gene: TRBJ2-1; clone size: NA; CDR3 DNA: TGCAGTGCTAGAGATCACAATGAGCAGTTCTTC; CDR3 protein: CSARDHNEQFF
D gene: NA; V gene: TRBV28; J gene: TRBJ2-7; clone size: few; CDR3 DNA: TGTGCCAGCAGTTTACTGGAAAAGTCCTACGAGCAGTACTTC; CDR3 protein: CASSLLEKSYEQYF